Presented here are 17 T cell receptor beta chains from one specimen sequenced in a study of blood T cell repertoires in COVID-19. The data were produced by immunoSEQ multiplex PCR, yet TCRdb's version contains in-frame clones alone and is incomplete. The data show under 200,000 clones, less than 85% seen once. Sequencing was carried out using PBMCs or T cells enriched from blood (not recorded which). The receptors stem from a woman between 50 and 59 years old who had recovered from COVID-19.

The V and J genes are TRBV7-2 and TRBJ1-2, with D perhaps TRBD1 (5 bases). CDR3 length equals 15 residues. Germline CDR1 SGHTA, CDR2 FQGNSA. With 2 bases removed from V and 3 bases from J, the gap between germline ends came to 13 bases. CDR3 DNA sequence: TGTGCCAGCAGCTTAAATCCCGGACAAGACTATGGCTACACCTTC. Translating gives CASSLNPGQDYGYTF.

This CDR3 reads CASSWNRGNEKLFF. The CDR3 coding sequence is TGTGCCAGCAGCTGGAACAGGGGCAATGAAAAACTGTTTTTT. V usage is TRBV5-6 and J usage is TRBJ1-4, with 7 bases aligning to TRBD1. CDR1 and CDR2 from the germline V gene are SGHDT and YYEEEE. V trimming: 3 bases; J trimming: 5 bases; junction bases outside the gene matches: 4. The CDR3 is made up of 14 amino acids.

The V and J genes are TRBV16 and TRBJ2-7, with D unclear. Germline assignment: CDR1 KGHSY and CDR2 FQNENV. The CDR3 sequence is 13 residues long. V gave up 0 bases and J gave up 4 bases, with 7 bases separating them. CDR3 nucleotides: TGTGCCAGCAGCCAATCTTTCATGTACGAGCAGTACGTC. This codes for CASSQSFMYEQYV.

The chain combines TRBV7-9 with TRBJ1-5, with D unclear. Per germline, CDR1 SEHNR and CDR2 FQNEAQ (reference sequence). Trimming removed 5 bases at V and 6 bases at J, with 11 bases between. The CDR3 has 13 amino acids. CDR3 coding DNA: TGTGCCAGCAGCCTCTCCCTCTTTCAGCCCCAGCATTTT. Translation gives CASSLSLFQPQHF.

This chain links TRBV11-2 with TRBJ1-1; a possible D gene is TRBD1 (6 bases). The CDR3 contains 13 residues. V gave up 6 bases and J gave up 10 bases, with 18 bases separating them. CDR1 and CDR2 from the germline V gene are SGHAT and FQNNGV. CDR3: CASRKTQGIGAFF. The CDR3 DNA sequence: TGTGCCAGCAGGAAGACTCAGGGGATAGGAGCTTTCTTT.

This chain connects TRBV28 to TRBJ1-1, with D possibly matching TRBD1 (6 bases). V lost 5 bases to trimming and J lost 6 bases, with 16 bases between them. Germline-derived CDR1 and CDR2 are MDHEN and SYDVKM. The CDR3 sequence is 14 residues long. CDR3 sequence (DNA): TGTGCCAGCAGTCCTCCTGGGACACTTTCTGAAGCTTTCTTT. Its translation: CASSPPGTLSEAFF.

The chain couples TRBV19 to TRBJ2-6, with 11 bases that match TRBD1. The CDR3 is 17 residues long. After removal of 4 bases from V and 0 bases from J, the junction contained 2 bases not matched to a gene. The germline V gene encodes CDR1 LNHDA and CDR2 SQIVND (reference sequence). DNA for the CDR3: TGTGCCAGTAGTAGGACAGGGGGCAACTCTGGGGCCAACGTCCTGACTTTC. Its translation is CASSRTGGNSGANVLTF. Full variable domain (rest looked up from reference TRBV19 and TRBJ2-6): DGGITQSPKYLFRKEGQNVTLSCEQNLNHDAMYWYRQDPGQGLRLIYYSQIVNDFQKGDIAEGYSVSREKKESFPLTVTSAQKNPTAFYLCASSRTGGNSGANVLTFGAGSRLTVL.

The rearrangement uses TRBV28 and TRBJ1-5, with D maybe TRBD1 (6 bases). The V end was cut by 7 bases, the J end by 1 base, with 11 bases between. The CDR3 runs to 14 residues. Germline V gene data show CDR1 as MDHEN and CDR2 as SYDVKM. CDR3 amino acids: CASNRGGSNQPQHF. The CDR3 DNA follows: TGTGCCAGCAACCGGGGGGGCAGCAATCAGCCCCAGCATTTT.

This clone came up a few times. V gene TRBV7-2 combines with J gene TRBJ1-2, with TRBD1 identical over 11 bases. Germline V gene data show CDR1 as SGHTA and CDR2 as FQGNSA. V trimming: 5 bases; J trimming: 6 bases; junction bases outside the gene matches: 5. CDR3 size: 14 residues. CDR3 DNA sequence: TGTGCCAGCAGCATGGGACAGGGGGGCGATGGCTACACCTTC. Translation: CASSMGQGGDGYTF.

V and J are TRBV6-5 and TRBJ2-1; the match to TRBD1 covers 9 bases. CDR1 MNHEY and CDR2 SVGAGI come from the germline V gene. Trimming removed 6 bases from V and 7 bases from J; junction bases left unmatched: 4. The CDR3 contains 13 residues. In DNA, the CDR3 is TGTGCCAGCAGGAACAGGGGGCGGAATGAGCAGTTCTTC. Amino acids: CASRNRGRNEQFF.

The V gene is TRBV3-1 (or the pseudogene TRBV3-2), the J gene TRBJ1-2, with 9 bases aligning to TRBD1. Germline loops: CDR1 LGHDT, CDR2 YNNKEL (reference sequence). The length of the CDR3 is 17 residues. Trimming at V came to 1 base and at J to 2 bases, leaving 8 bases not matched to a gene. The CDR3 region is CASSQAGQGIGNYGYTF. In DNA, the CDR3 is TGTGCCAGCAGCCAAGCCGGACAGGGGATTGGAAACTATGGCTACACCTTC.

In this sample, this clone turned up a few times. This rearrangement joins TRBV29-1 to TRBJ1-1; 9 nucleotides align to TRBD1. Germline CDR1 reads SQVTM; CDR2 reads ANQGSEA. J lost 1 base, V lost 2 bases, and 11 bases had no gene match. The CDR3 has 17 residues. The CDR3 protein is CSVEIVGQGPWNTEAFF. The CDR3 DNA sequence: TGCAGCGTTGAAATCGTAGGACAGGGGCCGTGGAACACTGAAGCTTTCTTT.

The chain recombines TRBV18 with TRBJ1-1; D possibly corresponds to TRBD1 (5 bases). Germline V gene sequence: CDR1 KGHSH, CDR2 LQKENI. The CDR3 runs 14 residues. With 1 base removed from V and 4 bases from J, the gap between germline ends came to 10 bases. In DNA, the CDR3 is TGTGCCAGCTCACCACGGCCGCAGGGCACTGAAGCTTTCTTT. Residues: CASSPRPQGTEAFF.

This clone was observed once. This rearrangement joins TRBV5-8 to TRBJ1-2; D might be TRBD1 (5 bases). The length of the CDR3 is 14 residues. V lost 6 bases to trimming and J lost 1 base, with 13 bases between them. Germline values: CDR1 SGHTS, CDR2 YDEGEE. The CDR3 is CASIPRAFNYGYTF. In nucleotides, the CDR3 is TGTGCCAGCATACCCAGGGCCTTTAACTATGGCTACACCTTC.

The chain links TRBV6-5 to TRBJ2-1; 7 bases match TRBD2. V dropped 5 bases and J dropped 9; count of bases not matched to a gene: 7. The CDR3 loop spans 13 amino acids. The germline V gene encodes CDR1 MNHEY and CDR2 SVGAGI. The CDR3, as DNA: TGTGCCAGCAGTAAATTGCGGGGGTCTGAGCAGTTCTTC. This gives the protein CASSKLRGSEQFF.

V gene TRBV7-9 combines with J gene TRBJ2-5; 7 bases agree with TRBD1. The germline V gene has CDR1 SEHNR and CDR2 FQNEAQ (reference sequence). The CDR3 has 15 residues. Losses at the gene ends were 5 bases for V and 2 bases for J; bases not matched to a gene: 8. CDR3 in amino acids: CASSVGDSKQETQYF. CDR3 in DNA: TGTGCCAGCAGCGTAGGGGACAGCAAGCAAGAGACCCAGTACTTC.

The genes are TRBV7-9 and TRBJ2-5; D gene unclear. Germline V CDR1 and CDR2: SEHNR, FQNEAQ (reference sequence). The CDR3 has 14 residues. Trimming shortened V by 5 bases and J by 3 bases, and 13 bases separated the two germline ends. The chain's CDR3 is CASSPPPVKETQYF. CDR3 coding DNA: TGTGCCAGCAGCCCCCCACCAGTCAAAGAGACCCAGTACTTC.